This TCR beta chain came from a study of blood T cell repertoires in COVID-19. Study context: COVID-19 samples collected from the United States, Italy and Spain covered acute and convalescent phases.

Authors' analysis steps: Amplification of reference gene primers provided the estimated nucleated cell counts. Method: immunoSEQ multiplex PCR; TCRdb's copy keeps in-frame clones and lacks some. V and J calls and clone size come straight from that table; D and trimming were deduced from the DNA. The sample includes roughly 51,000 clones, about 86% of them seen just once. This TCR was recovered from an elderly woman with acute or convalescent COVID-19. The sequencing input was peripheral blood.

Written as DNA, the CDR3 is TGTGCCATCAGTGAGTCTCCAGGGTATGGCTACACCTTC. This encodes CAISESPGYGYTF. The chain combines TRBV10-3 with TRBJ1-2; maybe TRBD1 (5 bases). The germline V and J ends were trimmed by 0 bases and 5 bases, with 7 bases remaining between them. Germline V gene lookup returns CDR1 ENHRY and CDR2 SYGVKD. This CDR3 contains 13 residues.